The 14 T cell receptor delta chains below were found in one sample sequenced in a study of γδ T cells in repeated Plasmodium falciparum infection. Flow sorting of PBMC yielded separate Vgamma9/Vdelta2+ and Vdelta2-negative gammadelta T cell populations for bulk repertoire analysis. TCRdb called clones from the multiplex PCR reads again using CATT. The data hold over 90,000 delta-chain clones, with roughly 0.98% observed a single time. The sequencing input was gamma-delta T cells from blood. These receptors originate from a pool of human donors (malaria-infected and uninfected, not separated).

In regard to this clone: The protein TCRdb gives is from a much larger clone and does not agree with this DNA's translation at residue 5, likely a read error; the protein shown here comes from the DNA. The chain combines TRDV3 with TRDJ1; D not certain. TCRdb leaves out the J gene; it was filled in here by matching the DNA to germline. Germline V CDR1 and CDR2: TVYSNPD, GDNSRS (reference sequence). The CDR3 covers 14 residues. The CDR3 DNA is TGTGCATCACTGTACGCTTTGGACACCGATAAACTCATCTTT. Translation: CASLYALDTDKLIF. Together with reference TRDV3 and TRDJ1, the CDR3 gives the full variable domain: CDKVTQSSPDQTVASGSEVVLLCTYDTVYSNPDLFWYRIRPDYSFQFVFYGDNSRSEGADFTQGRFSVKHILTQKAFHLVISPVRTEDSATYYCASLYALDTDKLIFGKGTRVTVEP.

In the case of this clone: This sequence is one base from a far larger clone and is likely a read error. Other DNA sequences in this specimen translate into the identical CDR3. The V call is TRDV1, the J call TRDJ1; D is ambiguous. Germline matching of the DNA provided the J gene here, since TCRdb leaves it blank. Between the trimmed V and J ends, which lost 0 bases and 10 bases, there was a span of 30 bases. Germline V gene sequence: CDR1 TSWWSYY, CDR2 QGS. There are 19 residues in the CDR3. CDR3 protein: CALGELPPSLMLPERGLIF. The CDR3 DNA reads as TGTGCTCTTGGGGAACTTCCTCCCTCCCTCATGCTACCCGAGAGGGGACTCATCTTT.

This clone occurred a few times. The chain combines TRDV1 with TRDJ1; D not resolved. TCRdb leaves out the J gene; it was filled in here by matching the DNA to germline. Germline-derived CDR1 and CDR2 are TSWWSYY and QGS. CDR3 size: 19 residues. Trimming took off 10 bases at V and 0 bases at J, with 30 bases between the two ends. CDR3 coding DNA: TGTGCTCCCCTAGGAGGTGATTGGGACCACCGAATGTACACCGATAAACTCATCTTT. This encodes CAPLGGDWDHRMYTDKLIF.

Of note for this clone: The translation of this DNA and the TCRdb protein of a much larger clone differ at residue 20, probably owing to a read error; the protein shown here is translated from the DNA. The CDR3 DNA sequence: TGTGCCTGTGACAACAGGAACACCTTCCTACTATCGTCCCGGCGGGGGATAGAGTGGGCCGATAAACTCATCTTT. It encodes CACDNRNTFLLSSRRGIEWADKLIF. The genes are TRDV2 and TRDJ1, with D perhaps matching TRDD2 (9 bases). TCRdb supplies no J gene; here it was assigned by aligning the nucleotide sequence to germline. Germline CDR1 reads GEAIGNYY; CDR2 reads EKD. This CDR3 region has 25 residues. V lost 2 bases, J lost 3 bases, and 45 bases lay in between.

This clone was detected ten times or more. The chain combines TRDV2 with TRDJ1, with D perhaps being TRDD2 or TRDD3 (5 bases each). Between the trimmed V and J ends, which lost 2 bases and 0 bases, there was a span of 18 bases. The CDR3 consists of 17 residues. Germline V gene data show CDR1 as GEAIGNYY and CDR2 as EKD. CDR3 nucleotide sequence: TGTGCCTGTGACATGCGGGATCCTTCGACGAACACCGATAAACTCATCTTT. Protein product: CACDMRDPSTNTDKLIF.

Comments on this clone: Given a far larger clone just one base away, this is likely a sequencing read error. The same CDR3 arises from other DNA sequences in this sample as well. The V call is TRDV1, the J call TRDJ1; D is unresolved. Here the J gene came from matching the DNA to germline, since TCRdb omits it. Between the trimmed V and J ends, which lost 4 bases and 2 bases, there was a span of 23 bases. From germline, CDR1 is TSWWSYY and CDR2 QGS. The CDR3 covers 18 residues. The CDR3 nucleotides are TGTGCTCTTGGGGGACTGCTCCCTAACCCACCTTGGACCGATAAACTCATCTTT. It codes for CALGGLLPNPPWTDKLIF.

Many counts were recorded for this clone. The TCRdb protein comes from a much larger clone and disagrees with this DNA's translation at residue 7, likely due to a read error; the protein given here is derived from the DNA. V usage is TRDV2 and J usage is TRDJ1; D call uncertain. The J gene, left out of TCRdb, was set here by checking the DNA against germline. Deletions cut 6 bases from V and 1 base from J, with 11 bases between. The germline CDR1 and CDR2 sequences are GEAIGNYY and EKD. The CDR3 is made up of 13 amino acids. CDR3 coding DNA: TGTGCCTGTCGTCCTCGGGGCACCGATAAACTCATCTTT. Its translation: CACRPRGTDKLIF.

In this sample, this clone turned up many times. A read error is possible here, since a much larger clone lies one base away. Other DNA sequences in the same sample also yield this CDR3. The rearrangement joins TRDV1 to TRDJ1; perhaps TRDD3 as D (6 bases). The CDR3 has 19 residues. Germline V gene data show CDR1 as TSWWSYY and CDR2 as QGS. The CDR3 DNA is TGTGCTCTTGGGGAACTAGGGGGTACAGAGTCTTACCCTTGGGATAAGCTCATCTTT. Amino acid sequence: CALGELGGTESYPWDKLIF.

In the case of this clone: One base separates it from a far larger clone, so it is likely a read error. This specimen includes other DNA sequences encoding the same CDR3. The chain recombines TRDV2 with TRDJ1; 9 nucleotides align to TRDD3. Assignment of the J gene here rests on matching the DNA to germline, because TCRdb gives none. The CDR3 has 19 amino acids. CDR1 GEAIGNYY and CDR2 EKD come from the germline V gene. The CDR3 region is CACDSLTGGQTEYTDKLIF. Written as DNA, the CDR3 is TGTGCCTGTGACTCTCTAACTGGGGGACAGACTGAGTACACCGACAAACTCATCTTT.

This clone was seen repeatedly, ten times or more. The translation of this DNA and the TCRdb protein of a much larger clone differ at residue 9, probably owing to a read error; the protein shown here is translated from the DNA. The chain links TRDV2 to TRDJ1; 8 nucleotides align to TRDD3. TCRdb does not report a J gene; here it was assigned by matching the DNA to germline references. This CDR3 is 18 amino acids long. Germline V gene sequence: CDR1 GEAIGNYY, CDR2 EKD. V shed 3 bases, J shed 0 bases, and the junction held 14 bases outside the gene matches. CDR3 nucleotides: TGTGCCTGTGACCCCCTACTGGGGGGTACAGGGTACACCGATAAACTCATCTTT. Amino acids: CACDPLLGGTGYTDKLIF.

This clone was detected only a few times. This DNA's translation and the protein TCRdb lists, from a much larger clone, do not match at residue 22, likely due to a read error; the protein shown is translated from the DNA. This chain uses TRDV1 with TRDJ1; 13 bases align to TRDD3. No J gene was available from TCRdb, and it was assigned here by a germline match of the DNA. Germline loops: CDR1 TSWWSYY, CDR2 QGS. The CDR3 consists of 28 residues. V lost 1 base and J lost 1; bases outside the gene matches: 36. The CDR3 region is CALGEREPLYTLDWGIRTDCRSTDKLIF. CDR3 nucleotides: TGTGCTCTTGGGGAACGGGAGCCACTCTACACCCTTGACTGGGGGATACGCACCGACTGCCGAAGCACCGATAAACTCATCTTT.

This clone has at least ten counts. This specimen includes other DNA sequences encoding the same CDR3. The chain links TRDV1 to TRDJ1; 11 positions agree with TRDD3. Germline V gene lookup returns CDR1 TSWWSYY and CDR2 QGS. The length of the CDR3 is 27 residues. After removal of 6 bases from V and 1 base from J, the junction contained 40 bases not matched to a gene. The CDR3 spells CALGYISGSERPPLLGDTGATTDKLIF. The CDR3 nucleotides are TGTGCTCTTGGATATATTTCTGGCTCGGAGAGGCCTCCCCTCTTGGGGGATACGGGTGCGACCACCGATAAACTCATCTTT.

In its sample, this clone was seen a few times. A far larger clone is only one base removed, so a read error is likely. Other DNA sequences in this sample translate to the same CDR3. The gene calls are TRDV1 and TRDJ1; tentatively, D is TRDD3 (6 bases). CDR3 length: 19 amino acids. Per germline, CDR1 TSWWSYY and CDR2 QGS. Trimming shortened V by 5 bases and J by 0 bases, and 25 bases separated the two germline ends. In DNA, the CDR3 is TGTGCTCTTGGGTCCTTCATCCGGGGATTCCGGTCGTACACCGATAAACTCATCTTT. It translates to CALGSFIRGFRSYTDKLIF.

A word on this clone: TCRdb shows a much larger clone's protein in place of this DNA's translation, and the two differ at residue 11, likely through a read error; the protein shown is translated from the DNA. Other DNA sequences in the sample encode the same CDR3. The chain employs TRDV1 and TRDJ3; 11 nucleotides match TRDD3. The J gene was not available in TCRdb and was assigned here by matching the DNA to germline segments. Germline V gene sequence: CDR1 TSWWSYY, CDR2 QGS. J gave up 0 bases and V 2 bases, and 18 bases lay outside the gene matches. The length of the CDR3 is 24 residues. DNA of the CDR3: TGTGCTCTTGGGGAAAGGCCCTACCTTCCAGCTGGGGGATACTTCTCCTGGGACACCCGACAGATGTTTTTC. It translates to CALGERPYLPAGGYFSWDTRQMFF.